This T cell receptor (beta chain) was captured in a study of cytomegalovirus exposure and HLA in healthy donors. The CDR3 has 16 amino acids. Trimming took 6 bases from V and 4 from J; bases not matched to a gene: 13. Germline values: CDR1 SGHRS, CDR2 YFSETQ. This clone was counted only a few times. This PCR relied on a set of 60 Vbeta primers and 13 Jbeta primers. TCRdb's table, derived via immunoSEQ multiplex PCR, lists solely in-frame clones and lacks some. The repertoire consists of under 150,000 clones, with 65% to 85% occurring once and the leading ten covering less than 3%. This sequence originates from a male donor in good health and CMV-seronegative. Input material: PBMCs. The J gene is TRBJ1-3, the V gene TRBV5-1, with TRBD1 matching 7 bases. In nucleotides, the CDR3 is TGCGCCAGCACGCTATCCCAGACAGGGAAAGGAAACACCATATATTTT. It is translated as CASTLSQTGKGNTIYF.